This TCR beta chain was profiled in a study of OX40 agonist ivuxolimab in advanced cancers. Whole-study context: The dose-escalation cohort had hepatocellular carcinoma, melanoma, renal cell or head and neck cancer. The mean age was roughly 60 years, ranging from roughly 23 to 80, with over 70% of participants male. Study conclusions and caveats: Some patients without response likewise showed low normalized clonal expansion. The mean number of expanded clones was higher in CD8+ T cells than in CD4+.

Measured with immunoSEQ multiplex PCR; TCRdb has only the in-frame clones, and not every one. Here the sample spans roughly 20,000 clones, just under 75% being singletons. Turning to this clone: Its antigen is currently unknown.

The CDR3 is 16 residues long. Trimming removed 2 bases at V and 4 bases at J, with 18 bases between. Germline CDR1 reads SGHDT; CDR2 reads YYEEEE. The chain recombines TRBV5-6 with TRBJ2-5, with a possible D match to TRBD2 (5 bases). This specimen consisted of CD4+ or CD8+ T cells sorted from blood, obtained in a trial of the OX40 agonist ivuxolimab. The source of this sequence is an adult with an advanced solid tumor such as melanoma, head and neck, liver or kidney cancer. The CDR3 sequence: CASSFTGPRGTETQYF. DNA of the CDR3: TGTGCCAGCAGCTTCACCGGGCCCCGGGGTACAGAGACCCAGTACTTC.